The 17 T cell receptor beta chains below were found in one sample sequenced in a study of T cell responses to AZD1222 COVID-19 vaccine (dated by TCRdb to 2020 to 2023). Library construction relied on the immunoSEQ multiplex PCR assay. Here the immuneACCESS table is served through TCRdb, limited to in-frame sequences with V and J called. Missing clones are a known gap in these copies; in checked studies unresolved V genes cover under half, and the rest lacks a known reason. This sample has about 150,000 clones in its table, and about nine tenths of those were observed once. Around 4.9% of the sample goes to the ten largest clones. The time point label for this specimen denotes: baseline before first vaccination. The material sequenced was peripheral blood, taken on day 0 of AZD1222 vaccination. These receptors were collected from an adult in good health.

The chain has TRBV25-1 and TRBJ2-2; D unclear. This CDR3 spans 14 amino acids. Germline V gene lookup returns CDR1 MGHDK and CDR2 SYGVNS. With 3 bases removed from V and 0 bases from J, the gap between germline ends came to 5 bases. The CDR3 loop is CASSDRTNTGELFF. The DNA of the CDR3 is TGTGCCAGCAGTGATCGGACGAACACCGGGGAGCTGTTTTTT.

This clone came up once. This sequence joins TRBV6-1 and TRBJ1-5; 7 bases map to TRBD1. The CDR3 spans 16 residues. Germline CDR1 and CDR2: MNHNS and SASEGT. V lost 4 bases, J lost 4 bases, and 10 bases stayed unmatched. CDR3 in amino acids: CASSAWGQIDNQPQHF. The DNA of the CDR3 is TGTGCCAGCAGTGCCTGGGGACAGATTGATAATCAGCCCCAGCATTTT.

The chain uses TRBV7-2 and TRBJ1-2; D is unresolved. The CDR3 is 15 residues long. V dropped 2 bases and J dropped 5 bases, with 15 bases sitting between them. Germline-derived CDR1 and CDR2 are SGHTA and FQGNSA. As DNA, the CDR3 is TGTGCCAGCAGCTTAACCCCCGGGGTGGGGTATGGCTACACCTTC. This codes for CASSLTPGVGYGYTF.

The V and J genes are TRBV5-4 and TRBJ2-1; 9 nucleotides match TRBD2. CDR1 SGHNT and CDR2 YYREEE come from the germline V gene (reference sequence). The junction had 3 bases not matched to a gene; V was cut back by 4 bases and J by 10 bases. The CDR3 consists of 12 residues. CDR3 region: CASSPTSGEQFF. The CDR3 DNA follows: TGTGCCAGCAGCCCGACTAGCGGAGAGCAGTTCTTC.

This chain links TRBV5-6 with TRBJ1-5; 10 bases map to TRBD1. V lost 4 bases and J lost 9; bases outside the gene matches: 13. The CDR3 length is 16 residues. The germline CDR1 and CDR2 sequences are SGHDT and YYEEEE. This CDR3 reads CASSNMDRGGPGPQHF. The CDR3, as DNA: TGTGCCAGCAGCAATATGGACAGGGGGGGGCCGGGGCCCCAGCATTTT.

V usage is TRBV4-1 and J usage is TRBJ1-5; D is unclear. CDR1 and CDR2 (germline): MGHRA, YSYEKL. The ends were cut back, 0 bases at V and 1 base at J, with 10 bases in the middle. CDR3 length: 16 amino acids. CDR3 sequence reads: CASSQEVSASNQPQHF. CDR3 DNA sequence: TGCGCCAGCAGCCAAGAGGTAAGCGCCAGCAATCAGCCCCAGCATTTT.

This sequence joins TRBV7-2 and TRBJ2-5, with 10 bases that match TRBD2. The germline V gene encodes CDR1 SGHTA and CDR2 FQGNSA. J lost 1 base, V lost 3 bases, and 8 bases had no gene match. The CDR3 runs to 17 residues. The CDR3 reads CASSLRGLAGVQETQYF. CDR3 nucleotide sequence: TGTGCCAGCAGCTTGAGAGGGCTAGCGGGGGTCCAAGAGACCCAGTACTTC.

The chain employs TRBV12-3 or TRBV12-4 and TRBJ1-2; D possibly corresponds to TRBD1 (5 bases). The V and J ends lost 6 bases and 4 bases respectively, with 12 bases between them. There are 13 residues in the CDR3. The CDR3 nucleotides are TGTGCCAGCAGAATTAGGGGTAGCTATGGCTACACCTTC. Its protein is CASRIRGSYGYTF.

This sequence joins TRBV28 and TRBJ1-5; weak D call: TRBD1 (5 bases). Looked up from germline, CDR1 is MDHEN and CDR2 is SYDVKM. This CDR3 spans 15 amino acids. V dropped 8 bases and J dropped 6 bases, with 20 bases sitting between them. Here the CDR3 reads CASSPIPGGGQPQHF. DNA of the CDR3: TGTGCCAGCTCCCCTATTCCGGGGGGGGGTCAGCCCCAGCATTTT.

The V gene is TRBV28, the J gene TRBJ1-5; no clear D gene. The CDR3 spans 16 residues. Germline CDR1 and CDR2: MDHEN and SYDVKM. The V gene lost 2 bases and the J gene lost 0 bases, with 11 bases spanning the gap. The CDR3 DNA follows: TGTGCCAGCAGTTTAATCTTCTCTCCTAGCAATCAGCCCCAGCATTTT. Translation: CASSLIFSPSNQPQHF. Looking up the rest from reference TRBV28 and TRBJ1-5 gives the full variable domain: DVKVTQSSRYLVKRTGEKVFLECVQDMDHENMFWYRQDPGLGLRLIYFSYDVKMKEKGDIPEGYSVSREKKERFSLILESASTNQTSMYLCASSLIFSPSNQPQHFGDGTRLSIL.

V gene TRBV28 combines with J gene TRBJ1-2; possibly TRBD1 for D (6 bases). The V and J ends lost 6 bases and 3 bases respectively, with 14 bases between them. Germline V gene sequence: CDR1 MDHEN, CDR2 SYDVKM. This CDR3 contains 14 residues. CDR3 amino acids: CASSSEDRDYGYTF. CDR3 nucleotides: TGTGCCAGCAGCAGTGAGGACAGAGACTATGGCTACACCTTC.

The V call is TRBV19, the J call TRBJ1-2; TRBD1 might be the D (6 bases). Germline V gene lookup returns CDR1 LNHDA and CDR2 SQIVND (reference sequence). The CDR3 is 15 residues long. With 4 bases removed from V and 8 bases from J, the gap between germline ends came to 20 bases. CDR3 sequence (DNA): TGTGCCAGTAGTAGTTTCCCGGGGGCCGGTTGGGGCTACACCTTC. Translated, it gives CASSSFPGAGWGYTF.

The rearrangement joins TRBV5-4 to TRBJ2-1, with D unresolved. Trimming left V 0 bases short and J 7 bases short, with 5 bases between. The CDR3 is made up of 12 amino acids. The germline V gene has CDR1 SGHNT and CDR2 YYREEE (reference sequence). For the CDR3, the DNA is TGTGCCAGCAGCTTGGACGCAAATGAGCAGTTCTTC. This sequence encodes CASSLDANEQFF.

The chain uses TRBV5-3 and TRBJ1-6, with 7 bases fitting TRBD1. Being an ORF, TRBV5-3 has a function that is uncertain. The CDR3 sequence is 18 residues long. V shed 3 bases and J 0 bases; nucleotides not matched to a gene: 9. The CDR3 bases are TGTGCCAGAAGCTCCGGGACAGATGACCTCTCCTATAATTCACCCCTCCACTTT. Its protein product is CARSSGTDDLSYNSPLHF.

This chain uses TRBV19 with TRBJ2-7, with TRBD1 matching over 8 bases. The V gene end was trimmed by 1 base and the J gene end by 6 bases; junction bases not matched to a gene: 5. This CDR3 comprises 14 residues. Germline CDR1 and CDR2: LNHDA and SQIVND (reference sequence). DNA of the CDR3: TGTGCCAGTAGTATAGGTGGGGGGACAGGCGAGCAGTACTTC. Its protein product is CASSIGGGTGEQYF.

The V and J genes are TRBV19 and TRBJ1-5; maybe TRBD1 (6 bases). The CDR3 spans 16 residues. Trimming removed 4 bases from V and 1 base from J, with 14 bases in between. Germline lookup yields CDR1 LNHDA and CDR2 SQIVND (reference sequence). DNA of the CDR3: TGTGCCAGTAGTACTAACAGGGCGGAGAGCAATCAGCCCCAGCATTTT. This translates into CASSTNRAESNQPQHF. Variable domain in full (rest from reference TRBV19 and TRBJ1-5): DGGITQSPKYLFRKEGQNVTLSCEQNLNHDAMYWYRQDPGQGLRLIYYSQIVNDFQKGDIAEGYSVSREKKESFPLTVTSAQKNPTAFYLCASSTNRAESNQPQHFGDGTRLSIL.

The chain uses TRBV24-1 and TRBJ2-1, with TRBD2 matching 9 bases. The trim removed 8 bases at V and 4 bases at J, leaving 5 bases unmatched. Looked up from germline, CDR1 is KGHDR and CDR2 is SFDVKD. The CDR3 contains 14 residues. CDR3: CATNLAGRYNEQFF. In DNA form, the CDR3 reads TGTGCCACCAATCTAGCGGGAAGGTACAATGAGCAGTTCTTC.